This T cell receptor beta chain was identified in a study of blood T cells in healthy people across ages. Germline loops: CDR1 LGHDT, CDR2 YNNKEL (reference sequence). The V gene end was trimmed by 4 bases and the J gene end by 3 bases; junction bases not matched to a gene: 10. This CDR3 spans 16 amino acids. This clonotype has a handful of counts. A second PCR, run for about 7 to 11 cycles, used a sample-barcoded 5' primer plus a J-beta primer mix. In TCRdb, the 5' RACE reads were re-called with MiXCR into one record per CDR3 protein. The repertoire holds 1.5 million to 2 million distinct CDR3 sequences, with 34% as singletons.

The sequencing sample was made of blood. The chain links TRBV3-1 to TRBJ2-5; 8 bases agree with TRBD1. The sequence was obtained from a woman younger than 45 in good health. CDR3 in amino acids: CASSLGTGLDKETQYF. For the CDR3, the DNA is TGTGCCAGCAGCCTTGGGACAGGCCTCGATAAAGAGACCCAGTACTTC.